This TCR beta chain was documented in a study of beta chain features in type 1 diabetes. The isolated RNA, all of it, was reverse transcribed, so expressed TCRB transcripts were what got sequenced. TCRdb's copy holds only in-frame clones and misses some; the assay was immunoSEQ multiplex PCR. The profile shows 350,000 to 450,000 clones, around 13% of them singletons. The CDR3 covers 16 residues. Germline loops: CDR1 SGHDN, CDR2 FVKESK. Trimming pared 1 base from V and 3 bases from J, leaving 13 bases between. Points from the study as a whole: Shorter TCRB CDR3s, moderately but significantly so, were found in Type 1 diabetes patients in all four CD4+ subsets.

On this clone: Its antigen is undetermined.

J is TRBJ2-1 and V is TRBV14; tentatively, D is TRBD2 (7 bases). Sequencing input: naive CD4+ T cells from blood. The TCR was taken from a woman under 30 with type 1 diabetes. As DNA, the CDR3 is TGTGCCAGCAGCCAAGCAGCGCGGGGGCTCTACAATGAGCAGTTCTTC. It is translated as CASSQAARGLYNEQFF.